This T cell receptor (beta chain) was found in a study of blood T cell repertoires in COVID-19 (dated by TCRdb to 2019 to 2021). At the level of the whole study: The collaborator samples originated in the United States, Italy and Spain and spanned the acute and convalescent phases of COVID-19. A freely available public database, intended as a resource for researchers studying the immune response to SARS-CoV-2, is where the repertoires were released. Samples were obtained from the ongoing ImmuneRACE study (first 160 participants) and from over 1,000 subjects provided by 6 global collaborators. Where HLA class I and class II types were available, the types were taken from metadata supplied by the sample provider, not from assay-based typing. Sample metadata almost always included a de-identified subject ID, COVID-19 status, age in years and sex. The dataset comprised deeply sampled blood TCRbeta repertoires from subjects exposed to, actively infected with, or recovered from COVID-19. The prospective study material was composed of cDNA or gDNA derived from T cells, B-cell-depleted T cells, or PBMCs. Overall study results and their limits: The quantity of clinical and demographic metadata differed by source and by participant and was supplied without curation.

Of note for this clone: Its specific antigen is unknown. Within one base of it there is no much larger clone, and no base qualities were kept.

CDR1 and CDR2 are read off the germline V gene (reference sequence) as GTSNPN and SVGIG. Clipping removes 5 bases from V and 2 bases from J, with 4 as the unmatched junction base count. Inclusive of the bounding cysteine and phenylalanine, the CDR3 is 13 residues long. The only DNA kept is the CDR3, 39 bases in frame from the first base. TCRbeta CDR3 regions were amplified from genomic DNA using the immunoSEQ Assay, a bias-controlled multiplex PCR. Under the source paper's analysis protocol: The number of nucleated cells in each sample was estimated by amplification of reference gene primers within the assay. To quantify the absolute abundance of each unique TCRbeta CDR3 rearrangement, sequence reads were collapsed and filtered. For each sample, productive Simpson clonality was calculated as the square root of Simpson's diversity index across productive rearrangements. TCRdb took over this immuneACCESS table, retaining in-frame rearrangements with V and J assigned. Such tables are incomplete; in checked studies, under half of the missing clones stem from an unresolved V gene, and the remainder is unexplained. That table gives V, J and clone size, and the DNA gave D and trimming. The sample records 500,000 to 600,000 clones, about 88% of which are singletons. Under 8.5% of the sample is in the top ten clones.

One collaborating source in Seattle enrolled patients while the patients were actively infected and followed the patients over time throughout the course of disease. The collaborating institutions used their own protocols to collect whole blood in K2EDTA tubes. For TCRbeta analysis, collaborators shipped samples as frozen whole blood, isolated PBMCs, or DNA extracted from either of those sample types. Sequenced sample: peripheral blood. The chain joins TRBV30 to TRBJ2-3; 7 junctional bases match TRBD2. The clonotype originates from a woman in her 50s with COVID-19, enrolled during active disease. CDR3 protein: CAWGGETTDTQYF. The DNA reads as follows: TGTGCCTGGGGGGGGGAGACCACAGATACGCAGTATTTT.